This T cell receptor (beta chain) was found in a study of blood T cell repertoires in COVID-19. Study at large: From the United States, Italy and Spain came samples of acute and convalescent COVID-19. From T cells, B-cell-depleted T cells, or PBMCs came the material, which was cDNA or gDNA.

In the authors' workflow: Nucleated cell counts were estimated from reference gene primer amplification. Libraries were prepared by immunoSEQ multiplex PCR; TCRdb keeps only in-frame clonotypes and omits some of them. Clone size and the V and J calls come from that table; the DNA yielded D and trimming. The sample lists fewer than 300,000 clones, approximately 77% seen once, with roughly 3.1% in the top ten. This clonotype was sampled from a woman under 30 with acute or convalescent COVID-19. The sample taken for sequencing was peripheral blood.

In DNA, the CDR3 is TGTGCCAGTAAGGGGCACTTGGCGGACAATGAGCAGTTCTTC. Translated, it gives CASKGHLADNEQFF. This chain links TRBV19 with TRBJ2-1; possibly TRBD1 for D (5 bases). CDR3 length equals 14 residues. V gave up 7 bases and J gave up 5 bases, with 15 bases separating them. Looked up from germline, CDR1 is LNHDA and CDR2 is SQIVND (reference sequence).